This note documents a single T cell receptor (beta chain) sequence. Its antigen is still unknown. The sample belongs to a study of high-grade serous ovarian cancer treatment subgroups. About the research overall: Mean per sample: about 15,000 reads, some 8,100 unique TCR beta rearrangements. Study observations and caveats: Higher neoantigen levels went with greater TCR clonal relatedness.

Method: immunoSEQ multiplex PCR; TCRdb's copy keeps in-frame clones and lacks some. The sample has fewer than 3,000 clones, approximately 80% seen once; the top ten hold approximately 8.2%. Tumor samples were obtained before definitive surgery or chemotherapy. V lost 0 bases and J 8 bases, leaving 22 bases between the germline ends. CDR1 is SQVTM and CDR2 is ANQGSEA in the germline V gene. The CDR3 extends over 16 amino acids. The genes are TRBV29-1 and TRBJ1-2, with D unclear. This receptor was taken from a human donor with high-grade serous ovarian cancer. Sequencing was performed on tumor tissue. The CDR3 nucleotides read TGCAGCGTTGAAGATCCTGGCAACCCGGCCCTAGGAGGCTACACCTTC. It specifies CSVEDPGNPALGGYTF.